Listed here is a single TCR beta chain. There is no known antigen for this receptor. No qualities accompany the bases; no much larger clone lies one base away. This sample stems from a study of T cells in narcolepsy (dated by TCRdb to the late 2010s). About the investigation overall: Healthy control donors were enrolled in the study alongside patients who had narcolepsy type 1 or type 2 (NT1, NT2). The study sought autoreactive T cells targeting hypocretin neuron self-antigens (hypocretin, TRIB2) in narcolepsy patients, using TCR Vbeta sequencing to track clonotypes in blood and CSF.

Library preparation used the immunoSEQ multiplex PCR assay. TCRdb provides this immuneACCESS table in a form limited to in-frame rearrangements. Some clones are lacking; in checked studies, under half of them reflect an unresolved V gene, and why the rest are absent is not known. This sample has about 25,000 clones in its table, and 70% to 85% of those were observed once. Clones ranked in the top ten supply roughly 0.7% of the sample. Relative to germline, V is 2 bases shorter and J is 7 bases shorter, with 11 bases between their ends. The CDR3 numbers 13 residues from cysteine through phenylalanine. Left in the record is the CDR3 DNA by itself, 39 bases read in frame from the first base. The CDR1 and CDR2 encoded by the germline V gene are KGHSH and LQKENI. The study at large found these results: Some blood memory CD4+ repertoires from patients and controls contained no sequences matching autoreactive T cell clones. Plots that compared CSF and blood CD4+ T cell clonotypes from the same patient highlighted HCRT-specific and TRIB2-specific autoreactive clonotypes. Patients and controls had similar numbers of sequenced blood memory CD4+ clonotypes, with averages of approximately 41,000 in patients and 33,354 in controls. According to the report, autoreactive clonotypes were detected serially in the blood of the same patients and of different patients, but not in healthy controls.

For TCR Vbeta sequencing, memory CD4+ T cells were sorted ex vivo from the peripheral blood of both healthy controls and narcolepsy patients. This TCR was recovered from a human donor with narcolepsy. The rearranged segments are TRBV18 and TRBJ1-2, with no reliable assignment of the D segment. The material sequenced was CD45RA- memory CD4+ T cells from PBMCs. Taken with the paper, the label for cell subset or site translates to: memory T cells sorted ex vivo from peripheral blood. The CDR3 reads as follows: CASSPGPGGGYTF. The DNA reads TGTGCCAGCTCACCAGGCCCGGGCGGTGGCTACACCTTC.